This TCR beta chain comes out of a study of siplizumab effects on memory and regulatory T cells. In regard to this clone: Its antigen is still unknown.

The CDR3 runs 14 residues. CDR1 is SGHRS and CDR2 is YFSETQ in the germline V gene. V lost 0 bases, J lost 2 bases, and 9 bases lay in between. Repertoires were generated with immunoSEQ multiplex PCR, while TCRdb's copy carries only in-frame clones and drops some. This sample has roughly 100,000 clones; over 90% occur once, and the top ten carry roughly 0.59%. General study findings and limits: An assignable naive or memory phenotype was lacking in roughly 80-95% of proliferating CD4+ or CD8+ clones.

The receptor was derived from a human donor in good health. The chain joins TRBV5-1 to TRBJ2-7; D not certain. Sequencing used Tregs sorted from blood. The CDR3 is CASSLAGRPYEQYF. The CDR3 region has the DNA TGCGCCAGCAGCTTGGCGGGCCGGCCCTACGAGCAGTACTTC.